These T cell receptor beta chains were read from a single sample in a study of blood T cell repertoires in COVID-19. Repertoires were generated with immunoSEQ multiplex PCR, while TCRdb's copy carries only in-frame clones and drops some. Altogether nearly 350,000 clones are present, around four fifths being singletons, with the ten largest covering 2.5% to 3.5%. The sample was peripheral blood. These receptors originate from a man aged 30 to 39 with active or convalescent COVID-19. Both conserved end residues are part of each CDR3. A D gene is named only where the DNA matches it firmly. Expanded clones are given a class, and other clones once, few, many or no size at all.

J,D,V,size,DNA,CDR3
TRBJ2-7,TRBD1,TRBV7-2,NA,TGTGCCAGCAGCCCCAAGGGGGGACAGGCTTTCGACTTC,CASSPKGGQAFDF
TRBJ2-5,NA,TRBV6-6,NA,TGTGCCAGCAGTTACAGGGGTGCCCAAGAGACCCAGTACTTC,CASSYRGAQETQYF
TRBJ2-1,TRBD2,TRBV24-1,NA,TGTGCCACCAGTGATAGGAGCGGGGGGGCCACGAGCTACTTCTTC,CATSDRSGGATSYFF
TRBJ2-1,TRBD2,TRBV5-1,NA,TGCGCCAGCAGCTTGGGTATGGTCAACTGGGGGGAGGGCGATGAGCAGTTCTTC,CASSLGMVNWGEGDEQFF
TRBJ2-1,TRBD2,TRBV6-5,NA,TGTGCCAGCAGTTACAGCGGGAGGGCCACGAATGAGCAGTTCTTC,CASSYSGRATNEQFF
TRBJ1-1,NA,TRBV3-1/TRBV3-2,NA,TGTGCCAGCAGCCTTGGACAGACTGAAGCTTTCTTT,CASSLGQTEAFF
TRBJ2-1,TRBD2,TRBV9,NA,TGTGCCAGCAGCCCGGGACTAGCCCCTCCGTACAATGAGCAGTTCTTC,CASSPGLAPPYNEQFF
TRBJ2-1,TRBD2,TRBV12-5,NA,TGTGCTAGTGGTTTTCGGGGACTAGCGGGGGTACCCTACAATGAGCAGTTCTTC,CASGFRGLAGVPYNEQFF
TRBJ2-7,NA,TRBV5-1,NA,TGCGCCAGCAGCTTCGGCGGTTCCTCCTACGAGCAGTACTTC,CASSFGGSSYEQYF
TRBJ1-5,NA,TRBV10-3,NA,TGTGCCATCAGTGAGTCGATGGCCCGGGAGCCCCCTCAGCCCCAGCATTTT,CAISESMAREPPQPQHF
TRBJ2-5,NA,TRBV21-1,NA,TGTGCCAGCACCCGGACAGGGTACCAAGAGACCCAGTACTTC,CASTRTGYQETQYF
TRBJ2-3,NA,TRBV5-1,once,TGCGCCAGCGGCCGACTCGGGGGCACAGATACGCAGTATTTT,CASGRLGGTDTQYF
TRBJ2-5,NA,TRBV6-5,NA,TGTGCCAGCAGTACCCCGGGAAAAGGAGGAGAGACCCAGTACTTC,CASSTPGKGGETQYF
TRBJ2-1,NA,TRBV7-2,NA,TGTGCCAGCAGCCCGTCTACAGTGAATGAGCAGTTCTTC,CASSPSTVNEQFF
TRBJ2-1,NA,TRBV5-4,NA,TGTGCCAGCAGTTCCCAGGGCTACAATGAGCAGTTCTTC,CASSSQGYNEQFF
TRBJ1-2,NA,TRBV6-2/TRBV6-3,NA,TGTGCCAGCAGTTACGGAGGAGGCTATGGCTACACCTTC,CASSYGGGYGYTF
TRBJ2-7,NA,TRBV5-8,few,TGTGCCAGCAGCTTGGCTGGCAGAAAATACGAGCAGTACTTC,CASSLAGRKYEQYF
TRBJ2-1,NA,TRBV5-1,NA,TGCGCCAGCAGCTTGGGAAGGAGCTCCTACAATGAGCAGTTCTTC,CASSLGRSSYNEQFF
TRBJ1-4,NA,TRBV7-9,NA,TGTGCCAGCAGCCGGGACCCCCGGGGGGAAAAACTGTTTTTT,CASSRDPRGEKLFF
TRBJ2-1,NA,TRBV7-2,NA,TGTGCCAGCAGTCTAGAGCGCCCCTTCCTTGACAATGAGCAGTTCTTC,CASSLERPFLDNEQFF
TRBJ2-2,NA,TRBV12-3/TRBV12-4,once,TGTGCCAGCAGTTATACGGAGGCCGGGGAGCTGTTTTTT,CASSYTEAGELFF